This T cell receptor (beta chain) originates from a study of CD8+ T cells in alopecia areata. Across the study: Dosing spanned 6 to 18 months on tofacitinib, then 6 months off drug.

The CDR3 covers 13 residues. V gave up 2 bases and J gave up 2 bases, with 9 bases separating them. Germline V gene sequence: CDR1 GTSNPN, CDR2 SVGIG (reference sequence). Extracted RNA was reverse transcribed, and the resulting cDNA served as sequencing template. Only in-frame clones appear in the TCRdb table, and some are missing; sequencing was by immunoSEQ multiplex PCR. The sample has approximately 160,000 clones, 55% to 75% seen once. Treatment given: oral pan-JAK inhibitor, 5-10 mg twice daily. Starting from PBMCs, sorting isolated CD4+ and CD8+ T cells. This specimen consisted of CD4+ T cells sorted from blood, obtained at week 24, from a patient treated with tofacitinib. This sequence originates from a human donor with alopecia areata. The chain combines TRBV30 with TRBJ1-1; the D is unclear. CDR3 DNA: TGTGCCTGGAGTAAGAACGATAACACTGAAGCTTTCTTT. It specifies CAWSKNDNTEAFF. The complete variable domain, with remaining parts taken from reference TRBV30 and TRBJ1-1, reads SQTIHQWPATLVQPVGSPLSLECTVEGTSNPNLYWYRQAAGRGLQLLFYSVGIGQISSEVPQNLSASRPQDRQFILSSKKLLLSDSGFYLCAWSKNDNTEAFFGQGTRLTVV.